These 15 T cell receptor beta chains were all obtained from the same sample, sequenced in a study of cytomegalovirus exposure and HLA in healthy donors. The PCR contained 60 Vbeta and 13 Jbeta primers. TCRdb keeps only in-frame clones here, not all; method: immunoSEQ multiplex PCR. The table lists 150,000 to 180,000 clones, 70% to 80% of them singletons. The sample was PBMCs. These TCRs come from a man aged 25 to 40 in good health and CMV-seropositive.

The CDR3 region is CASSLAGGLSYNEQFF. CDR3 nucleotide sequence: TGTGCCAGCAGCCTGGCGGGGGGGCTATCCTACAATGAGCAGTTCTTC. The V call is TRBV7-2, the J call TRBJ2-1; TRBD2 agrees at 9 bases. This CDR3 contains 16 residues. CDR1 and CDR2 from the germline V gene are SGHTA and FQGNSA. The J segment lost 1 base and the V segment lost 5 bases, leaving 6 bases of the junction unmatched.

This sequence joins TRBV19 and TRBJ1-1; D unclear. The CDR3 totals 15 residues. The germline CDR1 and CDR2 sequences are LNHDA and SQIVND (reference sequence). V lost 7 bases and J 0 bases, leaving 15 bases between the germline ends. The CDR3 region is CASTLTGPMNTEAFF. Here the CDR3 DNA reads TGTGCCAGTACCTTGACTGGCCCAATGAACACTGAAGCTTTCTTT.

This chain connects TRBV5-5 to TRBJ2-3; 11 bases line up with TRBD2. The CDR3 is 18 residues long. Germline CDR1 reads SGHKS; CDR2 reads YYEKEE (reference sequence). V shed 4 bases and J 0 bases; nucleotides not matched to a gene: 10. CDR3 coding DNA: TGTGCCAGCAGCCACCGACTAGCGGGGATTTCTAGCACAGATACGCAGTATTTT. Its protein product is CASSHRLAGISSTDTQYF.

The V call is TRBV28, the J call TRBJ2-1; 8 bases align to TRBD1. Trimming removed 6 bases from V and 3 bases from J; junction bases left unmatched: 7. The germline V gene has CDR1 MDHEN and CDR2 SYDVKM. This CDR3 comprises 15 residues. The CDR3, as DNA: TGTGCCAGCAGGTACCCAGGGGGCAACTACAATGAGCAGTTCTTC. Translating gives CASRYPGGNYNEQFF. The variable domain in full, completed from reference TRBV28 and TRBJ2-1, reads DVKVTQSSRYLVKRTGEKVFLECVQDMDHENMFWYRQDPGLGLRLIYFSYDVKMKEKGDIPEGYSVSREKKERFSLILESASTNQTSMYLCASRYPGGNYNEQFFGPGTRLTVL.

The chain carries TRBV6-1 and TRBJ2-3; 9 bases match TRBD2. Germline loops: CDR1 MNHNS, CDR2 SASEGT. CDR3 size: 20 residues. V was clipped by 3 bases and J by 0 bases; unmatched bases: 16. CDR3 amino acids: CASSDAPLAGGWLSTDTQYF. DNA of the CDR3: TGTGCCAGCAGTGACGCCCCCCTGGCGGGGGGGTGGCTTAGCACAGATACGCAGTATTTT.

The chain joins TRBV4-3 to TRBJ2-2; 7 bases are a match to TRBD2. The CDR3 is 20 amino acids. V lost 0 bases and J lost 2; bases outside the gene matches: 15. Germline V gives CDR1 LGHNA, CDR2 YSLEER. The CDR3 sequence is CASSQDGEGGLADNTGELFF. In DNA form, the CDR3 reads TGCGCCAGCAGCCAAGATGGGGAGGGAGGGCTAGCGGACAACACCGGGGAGCTGTTTTTT.

The chain employs TRBV30 and TRBJ2-6, with TRBD2 matching 7 bases. Germline V CDR1 and CDR2: GTSNPN, SVGIG (reference sequence). The CDR3 covers 14 residues. J gave up 2 bases and V 5 bases, and 3 bases lay outside the gene matches. CDR3 protein: CAWYRGAGANVLTF. The CDR3, as DNA: TGTGCCTGGTACCGGGGGGCTGGGGCCAACGTCCTGACTTTC. The full variable domain, its missing parts supplied by reference TRBV30 and TRBJ2-6, is SQTIHQWPATLVQPVGSPLSLECTVEGTSNPNLYWYRQAAGRGLQLLFYSVGIGQISSEVPQNLSASRPQDRQFILSSKKLLLSDSGFYLCAWYRGAGANVLTFGAGSRLTVL.

This chain uses TRBV19 with TRBJ1-1, with unresolved D. The CDR3 contains 13 residues. Germline V gene sequence: CDR1 LNHDA, CDR2 SQIVND (reference sequence). Trimming took 1 base from V and 5 from J, leaving 8 bases between them. CDR3 region: CASSIGWRTEAFF. CDR3 DNA sequence: TGTGCCAGTAGTATAGGTTGGAGGACTGAAGCTTTCTTT.

The rearrangement uses TRBV11-1 and TRBJ1-2; no clear D. The V gene lost 0 bases and the J gene lost 3 bases, with 5 bases spanning the gap. The CDR3 is made up of 13 amino acids. From germline, CDR1 is SGHAT and CDR2 FQDESV (reference sequence). The CDR3 reads CASSLAGHYGYTF. The DNA for the CDR3 is TGTGCCAGCAGCTTAGCTGGGCACTATGGCTACACCTTC.

This clone came up once. V usage is TRBV11-1 and J usage is TRBJ2-5; 11 bases match TRBD1. The V gene end was trimmed by 4 bases and the J gene end by 3 bases; junction bases not matched to a gene: 4. The length of the CDR3 is 15 residues. CDR1 is SGHAT, CDR2 FQDESV, per germline (reference sequence). The CDR3 coding sequence is TGTGCCAGCAGCTCCCGGGACAGGGGGGAAGAGACCCAGTACTTC. Protein sequence: CASSSRDRGEETQYF.

This chain links TRBV29-1 with TRBJ2-3; perhaps TRBD1 as D (6 bases). Per the germline V gene, CDR1 is SQVTM and CDR2 is ANQGSEA. The V gene lost 7 bases and the J gene lost 0 bases, with 11 bases spanning the gap. The CDR3 is made up of 13 amino acids. The CDR3 DNA is TGCAGCGCTAGACAGGTTAGCACAGATACGCAGTATTTT. It yields the protein CSARQVSTDTQYF.

V usage is TRBV30 and J usage is TRBJ1-1, with D unclear. The CDR3 runs 12 residues. V was shortened by 3 bases and J by 5 bases, with 10 bases between the two germline ends. Germline V lookup: CDR1 GTSNPN, CDR2 SVGIG (reference sequence). CDR3 protein: CAWSHGFTEAFF. CDR3 nucleotides: TGTGCCTGGAGCCACGGTTTTACTGAAGCTTTCTTT.

This sequence joins TRBV30 and TRBJ2-7; TRBD2 aligns across 9 bases. The germline gives CDR1 GTSNPN, CDR2 SVGIG (reference sequence). The ends lost 4 bases at V and 6 bases at J; junction bases unmatched: 4. The CDR3 spans 12 residues. The CDR3 region has the DNA TGTGCCTGGACCCGCGGGGGGGCCGAGCAGTACTTC. Translation: CAWTRGGAEQYF.

The gene calls are TRBV5-6 and TRBJ2-6; a possible D gene is TRBD2 (6 bases). CDR1 SGHDT and CDR2 YYEEEE come from the germline V gene. V lost 4 bases and J lost 2, with 13 bases in between. The CDR3 extends over 16 amino acids. This CDR3 reads CASSRAGSTGANVLTF. CDR3 nucleotides: TGTGCCAGCAGCCGGGCGGGGTCTACTGGGGCCAACGTCCTGACTTTC.

The CDR3, as DNA: TGTGCCTGGGCCGGAAACGGGAGGGCGCTTAGTACGCAGTATTTT. Translating gives CAWAGNGRALSTQYF. This sequence joins TRBV30 and TRBJ2-3; TRBD2 aligns across 8 bases. CDR1 and CDR2 from the germline V gene are GTSNPN and SVGIG (reference sequence). Unmatched junction bases numbered 15, after V lost 5 bases and J lost 8 bases. The CDR3 is 15 amino acids.